These 27 T cell receptor beta chains were sequenced from one sample in a study of OX40 agonist ivuxolimab in advanced cancers. Profiling relied on immunoSEQ multiplex PCR, and the TCRdb table lists in-frame clones only, not all of them. This table holds over 55,000 clones, about nine tenths found once. The material sequenced was CD4+ or CD8+ T cells sorted from blood, taken in a trial of the OX40 agonist ivuxolimab. The receptors shown here come from an adult with an advanced solid tumor such as melanoma, head and neck, liver or kidney cancer.

The rearrangement joins TRBV5-4 to TRBJ1-2; possible D gene TRBD1, 6 bases. The length of the CDR3 is 12 residues. CDR1 and CDR2 (germline): SGHNT, YYREEE (reference sequence). Trimming took 4 bases from V and 14 from J, leaving 18 bases between them. CDR3 DNA sequence: TGTGCCAGCAGCACCGGGGGGCGGACGCGAACCTTC. Encoded protein: CASSTGGRTRTF.

The CDR3 bases are TGTGCCAGCAGCTTGGCTCTAGCGGGAGAATCCGATACGCAGTATTTT. Its translation: CASSLALAGESDTQYF. This sequence joins TRBV5-4 and TRBJ2-3, with 10 bases fitting TRBD2. V lost 0 bases, J lost 6 bases, and 7 bases stayed unmatched. This CDR3 has 16 amino acids. Germline V gene data show CDR1 as SGHNT and CDR2 as YYREEE (reference sequence).

The chain carries TRBV5-1 and TRBJ2-5; weak D call: TRBD2 (5 bases). Trimming pared 5 bases from V and 7 bases from J, leaving 15 bases between. CDR1 and CDR2 (germline): SGHRS, YFSETQ. The CDR3 consists of 13 residues. The DNA of the CDR3 is TGCGCCAGCAGGTTAAATAGCCGGGGGACCCAGTACTTC. Translating gives CASRLNSRGTQYF.

V is TRBV2 and J is TRBJ1-1; 8 bases fit TRBD1. The CDR3 sequence is 17 residues long. V trimming: 4 bases; J trimming: 4 bases; junction bases outside the gene matches: 14. Germline CDR1 SNHLY, CDR2 FYNNEI. CDR3 nucleotide sequence: TGTGCCAGCAGTGTCGGGGACAGGTTCTTTAAGAGCACTGAAGCTTTCTTT. Amino acids: CASSVGDRFFKSTEAFF.

CDR3 residues: CASSILGGTQPQHF. CDR3 DNA sequence: TGTGCCAGTAGTATTTTGGGAGGGACGCAGCCCCAGCATTTT. The V gene is TRBV19, the J gene TRBJ1-5; possible D gene TRBD1, 5 bases. CDR1 and CDR2 (germline): LNHDA, SQIVND (reference sequence). CDR3 length: 14 amino acids. The ends were cut back, 3 bases at V and 7 bases at J, with 13 bases in the middle.

V and J are TRBV12-5 and TRBJ2-7; D is undetermined. The CDR3 has 13 amino acids. The V gene lost 6 bases and the J gene lost 4 bases, with 13 bases spanning the gap. CDR1 and CDR2 (germline): LGHNT, FRNRAP. CDR3 sequence reads: CASGKRNSYEQYF. CDR3 in DNA: TGTGCTAGTGGCAAGAGGAACAGTTACGAGCAGTACTTC.

The chain is built from TRBV6-6 and TRBJ2-3; D is possibly TRBD1 (6 bases). V was clipped by 5 bases and J by 5 bases, with 14 bases between them. Germline loops: CDR1 MNHNY, CDR2 SVGAGI (reference sequence). There are 14 residues in the CDR3. CDR3 in amino acids: CASSDTGQGDTQYF. The CDR3 region has the DNA TGTGCCAGCAGTGATACAGGGCAGGGAGATACGCAGTATTTT.

The V call is TRBV28, the J call TRBJ2-7; no firm D call. V lost 4 bases and J lost 0, with 13 bases in between. Germline V gene lookup returns CDR1 MDHEN and CDR2 SYDVKM. The CDR3 is 15 residues long. CDR3 nucleotide sequence: TGTGCCAGCAGTTCGCCCGCAGGTTTCTCCTACGAGCAGTACTTC. Amino acid sequence: CASSSPAGFSYEQYF.

This clone was picked up one time. The chain is built from TRBV11-3 and TRBJ1-1; no clear D. The CDR3 has 15 residues. V lost 5 bases, J lost 1 base, and 14 bases lay in between. Germline V CDR1 and CDR2: SGHNT, YENEEA. The DNA for the CDR3 is TGTGCCAGCAGCCTTAGTTCCGAAAAGAACACTGAAGCTTTCTTT. This codes for CASSLSSEKNTEAFF.

The rearrangement links TRBV5-3 to TRBJ2-1; 10 bases align to TRBD2. TRBV5-3 is designated an ORF whose function remains uncertain. The CDR3 is 17 amino acids. The junction had 17 bases not matched to a gene; V was cut back by 4 bases and J by 10 bases. The CDR3 region has the DNA TGTGCCAGAAGCCCCTACCTAGGAGCGGGGGGGCCTTGGGAGCAGTTCTTC. This encodes CARSPYLGAGGPWEQFF.

The rearrangement joins TRBV7-2 to TRBJ2-1, with 7 positions matching TRBD1. The CDR3 totals 15 residues. Trimming at V came to 1 base and at J to 4 bases, leaving 4 bases not matched to a gene. Looked up from germline, CDR1 is SGHTA and CDR2 is FQGNSA. The CDR3 DNA reads as TGTGCCAGCAGCTTAGACAGGGGAGAATACAATGAGCAGTTCTTC. Translation: CASSLDRGEYNEQFF.

V and J are TRBV14 and TRBJ1-2, with D perhaps TRBD1 (6 bases). V gave up 1 base and J gave up 4 bases, with 7 bases separating them. The CDR3 sequence is 13 residues long. Germline V gene sequence: CDR1 SGHDN, CDR2 FVKESK. The CDR3 spells CASSQGRGYGYTF. Written as DNA, the CDR3 is TGTGCCAGCAGCCAAGGCAGGGGCTATGGCTACACCTTC.

The rearrangement links TRBV29-1 to TRBJ2-1, with D tentatively TRBD1 (6 bases). CDR1 is SQVTM, CDR2 ANQGSEA, per germline. The CDR3 loop spans 14 amino acids. V shed 4 bases and J shed 5 bases, with 15 bases lying between them. Written as DNA, the CDR3 is TGCAGCGTTGTTTCCGGACAGACCCACAATGAGCAGTTCTTC. Its translation: CSVVSGQTHNEQFF.

The chain is built from TRBV6-5 and TRBJ1-5, with D uncertain. The germline V gene encodes CDR1 MNHEY and CDR2 SVGAGI. The CDR3 extends over 15 amino acids. The V and J ends lost 5 bases and 2 bases respectively, with 13 bases between them. The CDR3 spells CASSAEGGRNQPQHF. The DNA for the CDR3 is TGTGCCAGCAGTGCCGAGGGTGGTCGCAATCAGCCCCAGCATTTT.

The chain links TRBV5-6 to TRBJ1-2; no definite D call. V dropped 1 base and J dropped 3 bases, with 10 bases sitting between them. This CDR3 has 14 amino acids. Germline V gene sequence: CDR1 SGHDT, CDR2 YYEEEE. CDR3 protein: CASSLRPDYYGYTF. Written as DNA, the CDR3 is TGTGCCAGCAGCTTGAGGCCAGACTACTATGGCTACACCTTC.

The chain is built from TRBV9 and TRBJ2-1; D possibly uses TRBD1 or TRBD2 (5 bases each). CDR1 and CDR2 from the germline V gene are SGDLS and YYNGEE. CDR3 length: 15 residues. V lost 1 base and J 7 bases, leaving 15 bases between the germline ends. The DNA of the CDR3 is TGTGCCAGCAGCGTACTGGGAGACAGAGGAAATGAGCAGTTCTTC. This codes for CASSVLGDRGNEQFF.

CDR3 protein: CASSPLTGREQTQYF. CDR3 nucleotides: TGTGCCAGCAGCCCTTTGACGGGCAGGGAACAGACCCAGTACTTC. The rearrangement joins TRBV11-2 to TRBJ2-5, with D possibly matching TRBD1 (5 bases). The germline V gene has CDR1 SGHAT and CDR2 FQNNGV. The germline V and J ends were trimmed by 5 bases and 6 bases, with 19 bases remaining between them. CDR3 length: 15 amino acids.

This clone occurred a few times. The CDR3 spells CASTHGGTTGNTIYF. The CDR3 region has the DNA TGTGCCAGCACCCATGGGGGGACTACTGGAAACACCATATATTTT. V is TRBV6-1 and J is TRBJ1-3; D may be TRBD1 (5 bases). The CDR3 sequence is 15 residues long. Between the trimmed V and J ends, which lost 7 bases and 2 bases, there was a span of 15 bases. CDR1 is MNHNS and CDR2 is SASEGT in the germline V gene.

This clone was found a few times. The chain links TRBV18 to TRBJ2-1; TRBD1 might be the D (5 bases). V lost 0 bases and J lost 5, with 8 bases in between. The CDR3 contains 14 residues. Germline lookup yields CDR1 KGHSH and CDR2 LQKENI. CDR3 sequence: CASSPPAGNNEQFF. The DNA for the CDR3 is TGTGCCAGCTCACCACCGGCAGGGAACAATGAGCAGTTCTTC. Looking up the rest from reference TRBV18 and TRBJ2-1 gives the full variable domain: NAGVMQNPRHLVRRRGQEARLRCSPMKGHSHVYWYRQLPEEGLKFMVYLQKENIIDESGMPKERFSAEFPKEGPSILRIQQVVRGDSAAYFCASSPPAGNNEQFFGPGTRLTVL.

The genes are TRBV7-7 and TRBJ2-3, with TRBD2 identical over 8 bases. The CDR3 sequence is 15 residues long. V shed 1 base and J 2 bases; nucleotides not matched to a gene: 2. CDR1 and CDR2 (germline): SSHAT, FNYEAQ (reference sequence). CDR3 nucleotides: TGTGCCAGCAGCTTAGGACTAGCGACCACAGATACGCAGTATTTT. Translation: CASSLGLATTDTQYF.

CDR3 amino acids: CASSVLEGTEAFF. Here the CDR3 DNA reads TGTGCCAGCAGTGTCCTAGAGGGCACTGAAGCTTTCTTT. The chain recombines TRBV7-9 with TRBJ1-1; D unresolved. Germline V gene lookup returns CDR1 SEHNR and CDR2 FQNEAQ (reference sequence). The CDR3 length is 13 residues. Trimming left V 6 bases short and J 4 bases short, with 12 bases between. The variable domain in full, with the rest retrieved from reference TRBV7-9 and TRBJ1-1, is DTGVSQNPRHKITKRGQNVTFRCDPISEHNRLYWYRQTLGQGPEFLTYFQNEAQLEKSRLLSDRFSAERPKGSFSTLEIQRTEQGDSAMYLCASSVLEGTEAFFGQGTRLTVV.

The chain recombines TRBV19 with TRBJ1-6, with 8 bases matching TRBD1. Germline V lookup: CDR1 LNHDA, CDR2 SQIVND (reference sequence). V was pared by 10 bases and J by 9 bases, with 8 bases of the junction left unmatched. The CDR3 runs to 13 residues. The CDR3 coding sequence is TGTGCCACGTCGGACAGGGAGGGTTCACCCCTCCACTTT. Protein product: CATSDREGSPLHF.

The rearrangement links TRBV4-2 to TRBJ2-7; 7 nucleotides align to TRBD2. The CDR3 has 15 amino acids. V dropped 1 base and J dropped 5; count of bases not matched to a gene: 8. Germline V gene sequence: CDR1 LGHNA, CDR2 YNFKEQ. The CDR3 reads CASSQVQAGVDEQYF. The CDR3, as DNA: TGTGCCAGCAGCCAAGTTCAGGCGGGAGTAGACGAGCAGTACTTC.

This chain links TRBV29-1 with TRBJ2-3, with D possibly called TRBD1 or TRBD2 (5 bases each). This CDR3 is built from 15 residues. Germline V lookup: CDR1 SQVTM, CDR2 ANQGSEA. V dropped 4 bases and J dropped 5 bases, with 19 bases sitting between them. CDR3 in DNA: TGCAGCGTTGTCGGCGGGCAGGGAGTGCAAGATACGCAGTATTTT. This gives the protein CSVVGGQGVQDTQYF.

This chain connects TRBV10-3 to TRBJ2-3, with TRBD1 matching over 11 bases. The CDR3 is 17 residues long. The V gene end was trimmed by 6 bases and the J gene end by 3 bases; junction bases not matched to a gene: 11. CDR1 is ENHRY, CDR2 SYGVKD, per germline. In DNA, the CDR3 is TGTGCCATCAGCAGGGCGTCCGGGACAGGGGGAACAGATACGCAGTATTTT. This gives the protein CAISRASGTGGTDTQYF.

Comment on this clone: This specimen includes other DNA sequences encoding the same CDR3. The chain couples TRBV6-5 to TRBJ2-7; 8 nucleotides line up with TRBD1. This CDR3 comprises 14 residues. V trimming: 2 bases; J trimming: 5 bases; junction bases outside the gene matches: 5. Germline V gene lookup returns CDR1 MNHEY and CDR2 SVGAGI. CDR3 sequence: CASSYGDRGHEQYF. In nucleotides, the CDR3 is TGTGCCAGCAGTTACGGCGACAGGGGCCACGAGCAGTACTTC.

This clone occurred once. This sequence joins TRBV2 and TRBJ2-4; weak D call: TRBD1 (5 bases). Germline V lookup: CDR1 SNHLY, CDR2 FYNNEI. CDR3 length: 17 amino acids. V lost 3 bases and J 4 bases, leaving 19 bases between the germline ends. This CDR3 reads CASSEEIGDWRKNIQYF. As DNA, the CDR3 is TGTGCCAGCAGTGAGGAGATAGGGGATTGGAGAAAAAACATTCAGTACTTC.